The following is a T cell receptor (beta chain) sequence with its context. These data are taken from a study of T cells of healthy individuals. CDR3 length: 17 amino acids. Germline CDR1 reads SGHTA; CDR2 reads FQGNSA. Trimming removed 4 bases at V and 0 bases at J, with 16 bases between. TCRdb reprocessed the 5' RACE reads via MiXCR and lists one record per CDR3 protein. This sample has about 96,000 distinct CDR3 sequences, with under 20% found just once. The receptor comes from a human donor in good health. This chain uses TRBV7-2 with TRBJ1-5; D is ambiguous. The CDR3 DNA reads as TGTGCCAGCAGCTATACAATACCATTAAATAGCAATCAGCCCCAGCATTTT. Translation: CASSYTIPLNSNQPQHF.